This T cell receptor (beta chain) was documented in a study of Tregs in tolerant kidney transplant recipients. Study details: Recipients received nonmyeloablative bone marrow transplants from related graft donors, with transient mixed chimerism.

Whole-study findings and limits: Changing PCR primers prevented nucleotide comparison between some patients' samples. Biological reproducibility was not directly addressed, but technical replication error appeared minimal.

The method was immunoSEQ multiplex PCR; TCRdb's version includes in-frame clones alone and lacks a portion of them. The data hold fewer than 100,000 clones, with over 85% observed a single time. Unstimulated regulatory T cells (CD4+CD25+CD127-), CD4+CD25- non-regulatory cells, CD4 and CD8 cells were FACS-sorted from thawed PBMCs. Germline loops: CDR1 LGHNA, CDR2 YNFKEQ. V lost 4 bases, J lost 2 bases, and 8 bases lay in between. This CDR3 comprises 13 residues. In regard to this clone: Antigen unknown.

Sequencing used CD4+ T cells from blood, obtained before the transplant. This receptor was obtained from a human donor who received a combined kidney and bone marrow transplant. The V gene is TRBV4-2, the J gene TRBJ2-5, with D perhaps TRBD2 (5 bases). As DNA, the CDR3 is TGTGCCAGCAGCCTGGAGGCACAAGAGACCCAGTACTTC. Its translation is CASSLEAQETQYF.